This T cell receptor beta chain was documented in a study of T-cell reconstitution after alpha-beta-depleted transplantation in children. Unique molecular identifiers were built into the TCRbeta library. TCRdb called the PCR reads again in MiXCR, with one record for every CDR3 protein. Among 250,000 to 350,000 distinct CDR3 sequences listed, about 10% were seen once. CDR1 is SSHAT and CDR2 is FNYEAQ in the germline V gene (reference sequence). There are 17 residues in the CDR3. This clonotype was found a few times. A read error may account for a junction end that differs from germline. The sample was PBMCs from the stem cell graft donor, taken from the stem cell graft. The V and J genes are TRBV7-7 and TRBJ2-2; D could derive from TRBD1 or TRBD2 (6 bases each). The sequence derives from a human donor who donated a stem cell graft to a child with SCID. CDR3 amino acids: CASSLGPGAANTGELFF. In DNA, the CDR3 is TGTGCTAGCAGCTTAGGGCCGGGGGCCGCGAACACCGGGGAGCTGTTTTTT.